These T cell receptor beta chains were read from a single sample in a study of cytomegalovirus exposure and HLA in healthy donors. TCRdb's copy holds only in-frame clones and misses some; the assay was immunoSEQ multiplex PCR. The data show under 200,000 clones, 85% seen once. Sequencing was carried out using PBMCs. The receptors here all came from a woman between 45 and 65 years old in good health and CMV-seronegative. Both conserved end residues are part of each CDR3. D genes are given only for firm matches. Size is stated for part of the rows, as once, few or many counts, or as a class when the clone is expanded.

cdr3_aa,cdr3_nt,clone_size,j_call,d_call,v_call,cdr3_length
CASSLGGTSGTGYEQYF,TGTGCCAGCAGTTTAGGGGGGACTAGCGGGACGGGCTACGAGCAGTACTTC,NA,TRBJ2-7,TRBD2,TRBV27,17
CASSNARGSNQPQHF,TGTGCCAGCAGTAATGCAAGGGGAAGCAATCAGCCCCAGCATTTT,NA,TRBJ1-5,NA,TRBV28,15
CASSLNSGVNTEAFF,TGCGCCAGCAGCTTGAATTCAGGGGTGAACACTGAAGCTTTCTTT,few,TRBJ1-1,NA,TRBV5-1,15
CATTGTGEYGYTF,TGTGCCACCACCGGGACAGGGGAATATGGCTACACCTTC,few,TRBJ1-2,TRBD1,TRBV2,13
CASSLAQAGFPLHF,TGTGCCAGCAGCTTAGCACAGGCTGGTTTCCCCCTCCACTTT,NA,TRBJ1-6,NA,TRBV7-2,14
CASSLAVSWLGNTIYF,TGCGCCAGCAGCTTGGCAGTTTCATGGCTGGGAAACACCATATATTTT,few,TRBJ1-3,NA,TRBV5-1,16
CASSLHGMNTEAFF,TGTGCCAGCAGCTTACACGGTATGAACACTGAAGCTTTCTTT,NA,TRBJ1-1,NA,TRBV7-9,14
CASKKQGGGDTEAFF,TGTGCCAGCAAGAAACAGGGGGGAGGGGACACTGAAGCTTTCTTT,NA,TRBJ1-1,TRBD1,TRBV2,15
CASSQDPPGGRTEAFF,TGCGCCAGCAGCCAAGATCCTCCAGGGGGCCGGACTGAAGCTTTCTTT,NA,TRBJ1-1,TRBD1,TRBV4-3,16
CASSLENRGKTEAFF,TGTGCCAGCAGCTTGGAGAACAGGGGAAAGACTGAAGCTTTCTTT,NA,TRBJ1-1,TRBD1,TRBV5-6,15
CASSYMDRGSYEQYF,TGTGCCAGCAGTTATATGGACAGGGGGAGTTACGAGCAGTACTTC,NA,TRBJ2-7,TRBD1,TRBV28,15
CASSVSSGTTGELFF,TGTGCCAGCAGCGTAAGTAGCGGGACCACCGGGGAGCTGTTTTTT,NA,TRBJ2-2,TRBD2,TRBV9,15
CASSSLGGNQPQHF,TGTGCCAGCAGTTCCTTAGGGGGCAATCAGCCCCAGCATTTT,NA,TRBJ1-5,NA,TRBV28,14
CASSLTGSGNTIYF,TGTGCCAGCAGTTTGACAGGGTCTGGAAACACCATATATTTT,NA,TRBJ1-3,TRBD1,TRBV28,14
CASSVGSSGSTDTQYF,TGTGCCAGCAGCGTAGGTTCTAGCGGGAGCACAGATACGCAGTATTTT,NA,TRBJ2-3,TRBD2,TRBV9,16
CASSSGDRGGYGYTF,TGTGCCAGCAGTTCGGGGGACCGTGGTGGCTATGGCTACACCTTC,NA,TRBJ1-2,NA,TRBV28,15
CASSPGQGVDTQYF,TGTGCCAGCAGCCCTGGACAGGGGGTCGATACGCAGTATTTT,NA,TRBJ2-3,TRBD1,TRBV11-3,14
CASYSTGIHSYEQYF,TGTGCCAGTTACTCGACCGGGATCCATTCCTACGAGCAGTACTTC,NA,TRBJ2-7,NA,TRBV28,15
CASSPNRNYNEQFF,TGTGCCAGCAGCCCCAACAGAAACTACAATGAGCAGTTCTTC,NA,TRBJ2-1,NA,TRBV7-2,14
CASSPTGLGAYSNQPQHF,TGTGCCAGCTCACCTACAGGGTTAGGGGCTTATAGCAATCAGCCCCAGCATTTT,NA,TRBJ1-5,NA,TRBV18,18
CASSKGRQVNSPLHF,TGTGCCAGCAGCAAAGGTCGACAGGTAAATTCACCCCTCCACTTT,NA,TRBJ1-6,NA,TRBV21-1,15
CASSLVVGSGGYGYTF,TGTGCCAGCAGCTTAGTCGTGGGTTCGGGTGGCTATGGCTACACCTTC,NA,TRBJ1-2,NA,TRBV7-2,16
CASSESGPAYNEQFF,TGTGCCAGCAGTGAAAGCGGCCCAGCTTACAATGAGCAGTTCTTC,NA,TRBJ2-1,NA,TRBV6-1,15
CASRNRQAVPYNEQFF,TGTGCCAGCAGGAACCGACAGGCTGTGCCCTACAATGAGCAGTTCTTC,NA,TRBJ2-1,NA,TRBV2,16
CASSPGTGSDGYTF,TGTGCCAGCAGTCCCGGGACAGGGAGCGATGGCTACACCTTC,NA,TRBJ1-2,TRBD1,TRBV28,14
CASRIGLAEETQYF,TGTGCCAGCAGAATTGGACTAGCGGAAGAGACCCAGTACTTC,NA,TRBJ2-5,TRBD2,TRBV6-1,14